This TCR beta chain appears in the sequencing data of a study of cytomegalovirus exposure and HLA in healthy donors. Points on this clone: This specimen includes other DNA sequences encoding the same CDR3.

CDR1 MGHRA and CDR2 YSYEKL come from the germline V gene. CDR3 length equals 13 residues. V lost 0 bases to trimming and J lost 6 bases, with 6 bases between them. Sequencing used immunoSEQ multiplex PCR; TCRdb keeps in-frame clones, though not all of them. The sample consists of about 200,000 clones, about 81% of them appearing once. The TCR originated in a woman in her 30s in good health and CMV-seronegative. J is TRBJ1-5 and V is TRBV4-1; D remains unclear. The sample consisted of PBMCs. Here the CDR3 DNA reads TGCGCCAGCAGCCAAGACCGCGGTCAGCCCCAGCATTTT. This gives the protein CASSQDRGQPQHF.